A single sample gave rise to the 16 T cell receptor beta chains below, sequenced in a study of CD8 T cells in Susac syndrome. Reverse transcription of about 0.5 to 1 ug RNA was carried out with random hexamers. Each CDR3 protein is one row after TCRdb ran MiXCR on the immunoSEQ multiplex PCR reads. There are just over 300,000 distinct CDR3 sequences in the sample; roughly 94% occur only once, and less than 0.08% lies in the top ten. Sequencing input: CD4+ T cells from PBMCs. These TCRs come from a human donor with multiple sclerosis.

V and J are TRBV20-1 and TRBJ1-1; maybe TRBD1 (5 bases). V lost 6 bases and J lost 12, with 26 bases in between. This CDR3 has 14 amino acids. Germline values: CDR1 DFQATT, CDR2 SNEGSKA (reference sequence). This CDR3 reads CSAPPQTGFRRPFF. The CDR3 DNA reads as TGCAGTGCCCCCCCCCAAACAGGCTTCAGACGACCTTTCTTT.

The chain couples TRBV20-1 to TRBJ2-7; D perhaps matches TRBD2 (6 bases). The CDR3 loop spans 13 amino acids. V shed 6 bases and J shed 3 bases, with 15 bases lying between them. Per germline, CDR1 DFQATT and CDR2 SNEGSKA (reference sequence). The CDR3 spells CSAIRDSNYEQYF. Here the CDR3 DNA reads TGCAGTGCCATACGGGACTCGAACTACGAGCAGTACTTC.

V and J are TRBV15 and TRBJ2-7, with D perhaps TRBD1 or TRBD2 (5 bases each). This CDR3 comprises 15 residues. The germline V gene has CDR1 LNHNV and CDR2 YYDKDF (reference sequence). The ends were cut back, 2 bases at V and 3 bases at J, with 14 bases in the middle. The chain's CDR3 is CATSRTRDPFYEQYF. CDR3 nucleotide sequence: TGTGCCACCAGCAGAACCCGGGACCCCTTCTACGAGCAGTACTTC.

V is TRBV2 and J is TRBJ1-1; 10 nucleotides line up with TRBD1. V lost 7 bases and J lost 4; bases outside the gene matches: 9. This CDR3 spans 15 amino acids. CDR1 is SNHLY, CDR2 FYNNEI, per germline. CDR3 in amino acids: CASNRDRGLSTEAFF. The CDR3 DNA sequence: TGTGCCAGCAATAGGGACAGGGGATTAAGCACTGAAGCTTTCTTT. Supplemented by reference TRBV2 and TRBJ1-1, the full variable domain reads EPEVTQTPSHQVTQMGQEVILRCVPISNHLYFYWYRQILGQKVEFLVSFYNNEISEKSEIFDDQFSVERPDGSNFTLKIRSTKLEDSAMYFCASNRDRGLSTEAFFGQGTRLTVV.

The chain is built from TRBV11-1 and TRBJ1-1; no definite D call. Trimming left V 4 bases short and J 3 bases short, with 9 bases between. CDR1 and CDR2 (germline): SGHAT, FQDESV (reference sequence). This CDR3 has 13 amino acids. The CDR3 reads CASSSGSYTEAFF. The CDR3 bases are TGTGCCAGCAGCTCCGGGTCTTACACTGAAGCTTTCTTT.

V usage is TRBV30 and J usage is TRBJ2-1; possible D gene TRBD1, 6 bases. This CDR3 comprises 15 residues. The ends were cut back, 2 bases at V and 5 bases at J, with 16 bases in the middle. CDR1 and CDR2 (germline): GTSNPN, SVGIG (reference sequence). CDR3 protein: CAWSRLHRDHNEQFF. The CDR3 region has the DNA TGTGCCTGGAGTCGCCTTCACAGGGACCACAATGAGCAGTTCTTC.

This clonotype showed up just once. J is TRBJ2-1 and V is TRBV12-5; D uncertain. Trimming stripped 2 bases from V and 8 bases from J, with 7 bases between. Per the germline V gene, CDR1 is LGHNT and CDR2 is FRNRAP. The CDR3 is 12 residues long. The CDR3 nucleotides are TGTGCTAGTGGTTTGTTCGGCGATGAGCAGTTCTTC. Translating it yields CASGLFGDEQFF.

This chain joins TRBV20-1 and TRBJ2-7, with D unresolved. Germline-derived CDR1 and CDR2 are DFQATT and SNEGSKA (reference sequence). Deletions cut 1 base from V and 4 bases from J, with 5 bases between. The CDR3 contains 11 residues. CDR3 protein: CSARVRYEQYF. CDR3 nucleotides: TGCAGTGCTAGAGTTAGGTACGAGCAGTACTTC.

V and J are TRBV12-3 or TRBV12-4 and TRBJ2-2, with 12 positions matching TRBD2. V was pared by 5 bases and J by 7 bases, with 8 bases of the junction left unmatched. The CDR3 totals 16 residues. CDR3 protein: CASSLLAGGRGGELFF. CDR3 nucleotide sequence: TGTGCCAGCAGTCTACTAGCGGGAGGAAGGGGCGGGGAGCTGTTTTTT.

The chain is built from TRBV18 and TRBJ1-1; D is unclear. V was shortened by 2 bases and J by 10 bases, with 14 bases between the two germline ends. Germline lookup yields CDR1 KGHSH and CDR2 LQKENI. The CDR3 runs to 13 residues. The CDR3 DNA follows: TGTGCCAGCTCACCAAGGGCCGGTGAGTTAGCTTTCTTT. This sequence encodes CASSPRAGELAFF.

V is TRBV29-1 and J is TRBJ2-1; the D gene is possibly TRBD2 (5 bases). Looked up from germline, CDR1 is SQVTM and CDR2 is ANQGSEA. V shed 6 bases and J shed 4 bases, with 22 bases lying between them. CDR3 length: 16 amino acids. The DNA of the CDR3 is TGCAGCGTCGGACTCTCTAGTGGCGGAGCTTACAATGAGCAGTTCTTC. This encodes CSVGLSSGGAYNEQFF.

The chain joins TRBV5-6 to TRBJ2-7, with 11 bases lining up with TRBD1. This CDR3 region has 16 residues. Germline V gene lookup returns CDR1 SGHDT and CDR2 YYEEEE. Losses at the gene ends were 2 bases for V and 7 bases for J; bases not matched to a gene: 11. The CDR3 region is CASSLLPGTGGGEQYF. CDR3 nucleotides: TGTGCCAGCAGCTTACTACCCGGGACAGGGGGAGGAGAGCAGTACTTC.

The chain has TRBV20-1 and TRBJ2-5; 10 bases map to TRBD1. Germline CDR1 is DFQATT and CDR2 is SNEGSKA (reference sequence). Trimming removed 0 bases from V and 5 bases from J; junction bases left unmatched: 6. This CDR3 spans 15 amino acids. This chain's CDR3 is CSARDQTGGRETQYF. CDR3 bases: TGCAGTGCTAGAGACCAGACAGGGGGCAGGGAGACCCAGTACTTC.

This clonotype has just one count. The chain combines TRBV9 with TRBJ2-7; 7 bases are shared with TRBD2. Germline V gives CDR1 SGDLS, CDR2 YYNGEE. With 0 bases clipped from V and 2 bases from J, the junction kept 5 bases outside the gene matches. The CDR3 loop spans 15 amino acids. In nucleotides, the CDR3 is TGTGCCAGCAGCGTAGTGGCTAGCGGAGCCTACGAGCAGTACTTC. Encoded protein: CASSVVASGAYEQYF.

The chain is built from TRBV6-5 and TRBJ2-7; 7 bases agree with TRBD1. Germline trimming cut 0 bases from V and 0 bases from J; bases unmatched to any gene: 11. This CDR3 is built from 18 residues. Germline values: CDR1 MNHEY, CDR2 SVGAGI. The CDR3 DNA is TGTGCCAGCAGTTACTCGAGACAGACAGGGCCGGTCTCCTACGAGCAGTACTTC. This codes for CASSYSRQTGPVSYEQYF.

The chain links TRBV20-1 to TRBJ2-7; D not resolved. The CDR3 is made up of 16 amino acids. V was cut by 3 bases and J by 3 bases, with 21 bases left in between. Per the germline V gene, CDR1 is DFQATT and CDR2 is SNEGSKA (reference sequence). The CDR3 coding sequence is TGCAGTGCTAGTGTCCCCCAACGGGCGGCCCACTACGAGCAGTACTTC. Its protein is CSASVPQRAAHYEQYF.